This TCR beta chain comes out of a study of radiotherapy plus CTLA-4 blockade in lung cancer. About the research overall: Disease control was seen in 30% to 35% of patients, objective responses in around 17%.

Chemo-refractory metastatic non-small-cell lung cancer patients underwent focal radiation alongside CTLA-4 blockade with ipilimumab. The CDR3 is made up of 16 amino acids. V gave up 4 bases and J gave up 3 bases; unmatched junction bases: 8. Germline V gene sequence: CDR1 SGHDT, CDR2 YYEEEE. Measured with immunoSEQ multiplex PCR; TCRdb has only the in-frame clones, and not every one. The sample yields fewer than 55,000 clones, 85% seen once. V gene TRBV5-6 combines with J gene TRBJ2-7, with TRBD2 matching 12 bases. This TCR was sampled from a human donor with non-small cell lung cancer whose response to radiotherapy plus ipilimumab could not be evaluated. The starting material was peripheral blood, obtained from a patient treated with radiotherapy plus ipilimumab. DNA for the CDR3: TGTGCCAGCAGCCGAGTCCTGACTAGCGGGAGCTACGAGCAGTACTTC. It yields the protein CASSRVLTSGSYEQYF.